A selection of T cell receptor beta chains follows, all from one sample in a study of technical replicates of blood from a handful of donors. Profiling relied on immunoSEQ multiplex PCR, and the TCRdb table lists in-frame clones only, not all of them. In the table there are 50,000 to 80,000 clones, 85% to 90% of which are singletons. Sequenced sample: PBMCs. Receptors were obtained from a human donor in good health. Some clones in this sample may be carry-over from other donors' samples. CDR3s include the opening cysteine and the closing phenylalanine or tryptophan. A D gene is named only where the DNA matches it firmly. Size values are once, few and many counts, or a class for expanded clones, and some rows have none.

cdr3_length	v_call	j_call	clone_size	d_call	cdr3_nt	cdr3_aa
16	TRBV5-4	TRBJ2-7	.	TRBD2	TGTGCCAGCAGCTTGCCACCTAGCGGGGGGCCCTACGAGCAGTACTTC	CASSLPPSGGPYEQYF
11	TRBV28	TRBJ1-4	.	.	TGTGCCAGCAGGCTGGACAATAAACTGTTTTTT	CASRLDNKLFF
16	TRBV27	TRBJ1-1	.	TRBD1	TGTGCCAGCAGTCACGGACGGGGACAGGGGGGCACTGAAGCTTTCTTT	CASSHGRGQGGTEAFF
14	TRBV11-2	TRBJ2-5	.	.	TGTGCCAGCAGCTCAAGCCAGGGCCTACAGACCCAGTACTTC	CASSSSQGLQTQYF
16	TRBV19	TRBJ2-1	.	TRBD1	TGTGCCAGTAGTAACATACAGGGGAAGTCCTACAATGAGCAGTTCTTC	CASSNIQGKSYNEQFF
15	TRBV5-1	TRBJ2-5	.	TRBD2	TGCGCCAGCAGCTACGGGACTAGCGGGGGAGAGACCCAGTACTTC	CASSYGTSGGETQYF
15	TRBV7-3	TRBJ2-2	once	.	TGTGCCAGCAGCTTAAAGCCGGGCGGGACCGGGGAGCTGTTTTTT	CASSLKPGGTGELFF
15	TRBV7-3	TRBJ2-2	few	.	TGTGCCAGCAGCTTAGGTCGCAGGTCCACCGGGGAGCTGTTTTTT	CASSLGRRSTGELFF
14	TRBV5-5	TRBJ1-5	few	.	TGTGCCAGCAGCTTGAAGCCAGCCCAGGGTGCCCAGCATTTT	CASSLKPAQGAQHF
16	TRBV9	TRBJ2-3	.	TRBD2	TGTGCCAGCAGCGGTAGCGGGGGGGCAGGAACAGATACGCAGTATTTT	CASSGSGGAGTDTQYF
15	TRBV27	TRBJ2-1	.	.	TGTGCCAGCTCCTTAATTGGCGGAGGTAGGAATGAGCAGTTCTTC	CASSLIGGGRNEQFF
14	TRBV9	TRBJ1-2	once	.	TGTGCCAGCAGCGTAGATCAGGGGTATGCTGGCTACACCTTC	CASSVDQGYAGYTF
15	TRBV7-2	TRBJ2-1	.	.	TGTGCCAGCAGCCCCCTCGACCGGGTCTACAATGAGCAGTTCTTC	CASSPLDRVYNEQFF
11	TRBV7-9	TRBJ1-5	.	.	TGTGCCACCGGAGGGAATCAGCCCCAGCATTTT	CATGGNQPQHF
15	TRBV28	TRBJ1-2	once	.	TGTGCCAGCAGTTTGCCCAACCGGGGGGACTATGGCTACACCTTC	CASSLPNRGDYGYTF
13	TRBV4-2	TRBJ2-1	.	.	TGTGCCAGCAGCCAAGAACTGAGTACGGGGCAGTTCTTC	CASSQELSTGQFF
13	TRBV5-4	TRBJ1-2	.	.	TGTGCCAGCAGCCTACCCTCTAACTATGGCTACACCTTC	CASSLPSNYGYTF
11	TRBV6-6	TRBJ2-7	.	.	TGTGCCAGCAGCCGGACAGACGAGCAGTACTTC	CASSRTDEQYF
21	TRBV15	TRBJ2-6	.	TRBD2	TGTGCCACCAGCTCAACGATGGGACTAGCGGGGGTTCACTCTGGGGCCAACGTCCTGACTTTC	CATSSTMGLAGVHSGANVLTF
15	TRBV18	TRBJ1-5	once	TRBD1	TGTGCCAGCTCAGAATCGACAGGGACCCAAGTGGCCCAGCATTTT	CASSESTGTQVAQHF
15	TRBV5-4	TRBJ2-7	.	TRBD1	TGTGCCAGCAGCGGGGCGGGACAGGCGATCTACGAGCAGTACTTC	CASSGAGQAIYEQYF
13	TRBV6-1	TRBJ1-2	.	TRBD1	TGTGCCGCCCGACAGGGGGGGTACTATGGCTACACCTTC	CAARQGGYYGYTF
19	TRBV13	TRBJ2-1	.	TRBD2	TGTGCCAGCAGCTTAGGCCTTTCGGTGACTAGCGCCTACTACAATGAGCAGTTCTTC	CASSLGLSVTSAYYNEQFF
13	TRBV5-1	TRBJ1-1	.	.	TGCGCCAGCAGCCCCGAGGCGGGTACTGAAGCTTTCTTT	CASSPEAGTEAFF
15	TRBV7-9	TRBJ1-1	.	.	TGTGCCAGCAGCCACGGGGTCGGCCAGAACACTGAAGCTTTCTTT	CASSHGVGQNTEAFF
14	TRBV7-3	TRBJ2-7	.	TRBD1	TGTGCCAGCAGCTTAAGGGACAGGGACTACGAGCAGTACTTC	CASSLRDRDYEQYF
14	TRBV10-2	TRBJ1-5	.	.	TGCGCCAGCAGTGAAGGCAGGGGCAATCAGCCCCAGCATTTT	CASSEGRGNQPQHF
16	TRBV11-3	TRBJ2-1	.	.	TGTGCCAGCAGCTTAGGCGGGGGCCTCTCCTACAATGAGCAGTTCTTC	CASSLGGGLSYNEQFF
14	TRBV7-9	TRBJ1-1	.	.	TGTGCCAGCAGCTTCGTCGGGGGGCGACCTGAAGCTTTCTTT	CASSFVGGRPEAFF
16	TRBV5-6	TRBJ2-3	.	TRBD2	TGTGCCAGCAGCGAGACTAGCGGGGCCAGCACAGATACGCAGTATTTT	CASSETSGASTDTQYF
14	TRBV2	TRBJ1-5	.	TRBD1	TGTGCCAGCAGCCTCGACAGGGATAATCAGCCCCAGCATTTT	CASSLDRDNQPQHF
12	TRBV5-4	TRBJ1-2	.	.	TGTGCCAGCAGCTCCACATCCCCCGGCTACACCTTC	CASSSTSPGYTF
18	TRBV6-1	TRBJ1-6	few	TRBD1	TGTGCCAGCAGTGCGAGGGACAGACACGTCCCTTATAATTCACCCCTCCACTTT	CASSARDRHVPYNSPLHF
15	TRBV5-1	TRBJ1-6	.	TRBD1	TGCGCCAGCAGCTACATAGGACAGGGGGATTCACCCCTCCACTTT	CASSYIGQGDSPLHF
16	TRBV18	TRBJ2-5	.	TRBD1	TGTGCCAGCTCACCACCGTCACAGGGGAGCGCGGAGACCCAGTACTTC	CASSPPSQGSAETQYF
16	TRBV19	TRBJ1-5	.	TRBD1	TGTGCCAGTAAGACTAGGACAGGAGTTAGCAATCAGCCCCAGCATTTT	CASKTRTGVSNQPQHF
15	TRBV9	TRBJ2-3	.	.	TGTGCCAGCTCTGTGCGGGGCCCCTCCACAGATACGCAGTATTTT	CASSVRGPSTDTQYF
13	TRBV10-3	TRBJ2-7	.	TRBD1	TGTGCCATCAGGGACAGGGAAGTAGACGAGCAGTACTTC	CAIRDREVDEQYF
15	TRBV5-1	TRBJ2-7	.	TRBD1	TGCGCCAGCAGCTTGGGACCGGGACAGATCTACGAGCAGTACTTC	CASSLGPGQIYEQYF
17	TRBV15	TRBJ2-6	.	.	TGTGCCACCAGCAGAGATTGGGGAGGCACTGGGGCCAACGTCCTGACTTTC	CATSRDWGGTGANVLTF
13	TRBV7-2	TRBJ2-2	.	.	TGTGCCAGCAGCTTCCTCGGGGGTCGGGAGCTGTTTTTT	CASSFLGGRELFF
15	TRBV6-4	TRBJ2-3	few	.	TGTGCCAGCAGTGACGGGGCGTCCTCCACAGATACGCAGTATTTT	CASSDGASSTDTQYF
15	TRBV10-3	TRBJ1-1	.	.	TGTGCCATCAGTGAGTCTCAGGGGCGGACCACCGGGGCTTTCTTT	CAISESQGRTTGAFF
14	TRBV6-6	TRBJ2-1	.	.	TGTGCCAGCAGTTCCAGGGGCGGCTACAATGAGCAGTTCTTC	CASSSRGGYNEQFF
18	TRBV4-2	TRBJ2-3	.	.	TGTGCCAGCAGCCAAGATCTGTCGGGCGGGCCCAGCACAGATACGCAGTATTTT	CASSQDLSGGPSTDTQYF
11	TRBV7-2	TRBJ2-2	.	.	TGTGCCAGCAGCTTCCTGGGGGAGCTGTTTTTT	CASSFLGELFF
13	TRBV7-2	TRBJ1-1	.	TRBD1	TGTGCCAGCAAGATTGACAGGGTCACTGAAGCTTTCTTT	CASKIDRVTEAFF
14	TRBV29-1	TRBJ1-1	.	.	TGCAGCGTTAATGTGGGGGGTCCGAACACTGAAGCTTTCTTT	CSVNVGGPNTEAFF
11	TRBV29-1	TRBJ1-2	.	.	TGCAGTTCTACAGAGAACTATGGCTACACCTTC	CSSTENYGYTF
14	TRBV30	TRBJ1-3	.	.	TGTGCCTGGAGTAATCTACAGTTGGGAAACACCATATATTTT	CAWSNLQLGNTIYF
15	TRBV16	TRBJ1-2	.	TRBD1	TGTGCCAGCAGACTTGGGACAGTCGGCCTTGGTGGCTACACCTTC	CASRLGTVGLGGYTF
16	TRBV6-1	TRBJ2-3	.	TRBD2	TGTGCCAGCAGTGCGTGGACTAGCGGGAGTGGGGATACGCAGTATTTT	CASSAWTSGSGDTQYF
14	TRBV7-2	TRBJ1-1	few	.	TGTGCCAGCAGCTTAAATATCCGGAACACTGAAGCTTTCTTT	CASSLNIRNTEAFF
12	TRBV30	TRBJ2-7	.	TRBD1	TGTGCCTGCCCGGGACAGGGTAACGAGCAGTACTTC	CACPGQGNEQYF
17	TRBV9	TRBJ2-6	once	.	TGTGCCAGCAGCGTAGGATTGAGCAACCGGGGGTCCAACGTCCTGACTTTC	CASSVGLSNRGSNVLTF
14	TRBV25-1	TRBJ1-5	.	.	TGTGCCAGCAGTGTCGGAGGTAGCAATCAGCCCCAGCATTTT	CASSVGGSNQPQHF
12	TRBV30	TRBJ2-1	.	.	TGTGCGGGACGAGGGGGGGGAAATGAGCAGTTCTTC	CAGRGGGNEQFF
17	TRBV7-9	TRBJ2-5	.	TRBD1	TGTGCCAGCAGCGTAAGGTCGACAGGGGGTCGTCAAGAGACCCAGTACTTC	CASSVRSTGGRQETQYF